This T cell receptor beta chain was identified during a study of radiation and T cells in renal cell carcinoma. The time point here: baseline pretreatment blood. Noted treatment: 15 Gy SBRT to primary tumor, nephrectomy 4 weeks later. Repertoires were generated with immunoSEQ multiplex PCR, while TCRdb's copy carries only in-frame clones and drops some. The data show roughly 100,000 clones, with 75% to 90% seen just once and almost 8% held by the top ten. Trimming removed 5 bases at V and 2 bases at J, with 14 bases between. CDR3 size: 15 residues. Germline values: CDR1 LNHDA, CDR2 SQIVND (reference sequence).

Material: blood, obtained from a patient whose treatment included radiotherapy and nephrectomy. The chain recombines TRBV19 with TRBJ2-3, with no clear D. The receptor comes from a man in his fifties or sixties with renal cell carcinoma. CDR3 amino acids: CASSHPSEITDTQYF. Written as DNA, the CDR3 is TGTGCCAGTAGTCATCCCTCGGAGATCACAGATACGCAGTATTTT.